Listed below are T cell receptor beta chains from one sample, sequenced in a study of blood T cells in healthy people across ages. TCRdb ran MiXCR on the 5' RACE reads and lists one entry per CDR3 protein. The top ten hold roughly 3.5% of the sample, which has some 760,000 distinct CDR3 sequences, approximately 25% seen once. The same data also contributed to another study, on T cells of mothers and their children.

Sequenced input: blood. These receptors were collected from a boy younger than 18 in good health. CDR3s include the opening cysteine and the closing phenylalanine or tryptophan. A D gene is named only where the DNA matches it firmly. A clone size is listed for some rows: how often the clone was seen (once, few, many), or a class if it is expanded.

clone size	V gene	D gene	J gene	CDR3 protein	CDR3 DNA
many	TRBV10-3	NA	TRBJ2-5	CAISEDLQETQYF	TGTGCCATCAGTGAGGATCTCCAAGAGACCCAGTACTTC
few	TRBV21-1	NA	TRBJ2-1	CASSTNSDRGRLDNEQFF	TGTGCCAGCAGCACGAACTCGGACAGGGGGCGGTTGGACAATGAGCAGTTCTTC
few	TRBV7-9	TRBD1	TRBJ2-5	CASSLSTGGETQYF	TGTGCCAGCAGTTTATCTACAGGGGGAGAGACCCAGTACTTC
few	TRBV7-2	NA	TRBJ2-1	CASSLNRLSSYNEQFF	TGTGCCAGCAGCTTGAACAGACTAAGCTCCTACAATGAGCAGTTCTTC
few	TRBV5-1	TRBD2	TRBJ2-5	CASSLAYGAGGPETQYF	TGCGCCAGCAGCTTGGCCTATGGAGCGGGGGGGCCGGAGACCCAGTACTTC
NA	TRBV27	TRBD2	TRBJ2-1	CASSGGTLAGGPWEQFF	TGTGCCAGCAGTGGGGGGACTCTAGCGGGAGGGCCTTGGGAGCAGTTCTTC
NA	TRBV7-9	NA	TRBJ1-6	CASTHTLGGNSPLHF	TGTGCCAGCACCCATACCCTCGGAGGTAATTCACCCCTCCACTTT
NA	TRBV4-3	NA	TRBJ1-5	CASSQDLGQPQHF	TGCGCCAGCAGCCAAGATCTCGGCCAGCCCCAGCATTTT
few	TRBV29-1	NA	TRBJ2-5	CSSRRGPGETQYF	TGCAGCTCCCGGCGGGGTCCGGGGGAGACCCAGTACTTC
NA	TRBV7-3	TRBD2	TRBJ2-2	CASSLITGGAGTGELVF	TGTGCCAGCAGCTTAATCACCGGGGGGGCTGGCACCGGGGAGCTGGTTTTT
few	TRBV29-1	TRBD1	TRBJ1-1	CSVWTGSTEAFF	TGCAGCGTTTGGACAGGGTCCACTGAAGCTTTCTTT
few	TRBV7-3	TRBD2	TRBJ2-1	CASSLTGLSYNEQFF	TGTGCCAGCAGCTTAACGGGACTAAGCTACAATGAGCAGTTCTTC
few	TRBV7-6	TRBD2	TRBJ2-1	CASSLVERGNFPEQFF	TGTGCCAGCAGCTTAGTGGAGCGGGGGAACTTTCCTGAGCAGTTCTTC
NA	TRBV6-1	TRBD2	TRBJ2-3	CASSPGLAGGMDTQYF	TGTGCCAGCAGTCCTGGACTAGCGGGGGGAATGGATACGCAGTATTTT
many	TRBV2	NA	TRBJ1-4	CASSQTGATNEKLFF	TGTGCCAGCAGTCAGACAGGTGCAACTAATGAAAAACTGTTTTTT
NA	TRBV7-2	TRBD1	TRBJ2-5	CASSLKGARETQYF	TGTGCCAGCAGCTTGAAGGGGGCGAGAGAGACCCAGTACTTC
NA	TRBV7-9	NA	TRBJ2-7	CASSLGSWVRGEQYF	TGTGCCAGCAGCTTAGGGAGTTGGGTAAGGGGCGAGCAGTACTTC
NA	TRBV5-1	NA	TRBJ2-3	CASSLEATTQYF	TGCGCCAGCAGCTTGGAAGCTACAACGCAGTATTTT
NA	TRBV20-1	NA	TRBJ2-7	CTARELAASSYEQYF	TGCACTGCTAGAGAGCTTGCGGCCAGCTCCTACGAGCAGTACTTC
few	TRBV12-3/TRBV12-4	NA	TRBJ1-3	CASSWDSGNTIYF	TGTGCCAGCTCCTGGGACTCTGGAAACACCATATATTTT
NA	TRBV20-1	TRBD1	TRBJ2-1	CSARGSGQGRNEQFF	TGCAGTGCTAGAGGGTCGGGACAGGGAAGGAATGAGCAGTTCTTC
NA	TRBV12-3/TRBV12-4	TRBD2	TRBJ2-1	CASSFWTSSQHEQFF	TGTGCCAGCAGTTTTTGGACTAGTTCCCAACATGAGCAGTTCTTC
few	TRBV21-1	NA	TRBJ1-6	CASSKEGAGGNSPLHF	TGTGCCAGCAGCAAAGAGGGGGCAGGAGGCAATTCACCCCTCCACTTT
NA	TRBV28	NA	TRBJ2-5	CASSFTDRETQYF	TGTGCCAGCAGTTTTACAGATCGAGAGACCCAGTACTTC
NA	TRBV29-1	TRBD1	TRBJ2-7	CSVELGQGAPYEQYF	TGCAGCGTTGAGCTGGGACAGGGGGCACCCTACGAGCAGTACTTC
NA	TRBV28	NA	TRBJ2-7	CASRGGYYEQYF	TGTGCCAGCAGAGGTGGGTATTACGAGCAGTACTTC
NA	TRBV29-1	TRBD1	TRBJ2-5	CSVDRGPAGETQYF	TGCAGCGTTGACAGGGGGCCGGCGGGGGAGACCCAGTACTTC
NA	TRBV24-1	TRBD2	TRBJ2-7	CATALAGYEQYF	TGTGCCACCGCCTTAGCGGGCTACGAGCAGTACTTC
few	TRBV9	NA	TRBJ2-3	CASAYQGGAVGNTQYF	TGTGCCAGCGCTTACCAAGGGGGGGCCGTGGGGAATACGCAGTATTTT
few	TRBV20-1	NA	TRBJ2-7	CSARDIGQGYEQYF	TGCAGTGCTAGAGATATAGGTCAGGGGTACGAGCAGTACTTC
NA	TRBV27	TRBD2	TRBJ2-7	CASSPGLAGAFEQYF	TGTGCCAGCAGTCCAGGACTAGCGGGGGCCTTCGAGCAGTACTTC
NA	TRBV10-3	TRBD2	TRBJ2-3	CAISESRLASGDTDTQYF	TGTGCCATCAGTGAGTCGAGGTTGGCTAGCGGGGACACGGATACGCAGTATTTT
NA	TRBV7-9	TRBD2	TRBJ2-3	CASSGTAGGSLSQYF	TGTGCCAGCAGCGGGACAGCGGGGGGATCTTTGTCGCAGTATTTT
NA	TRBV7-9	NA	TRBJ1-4	CASSSPNGEKLFF	TGTGCCAGCAGCTCACCGAATGGAGAAAAACTGTTTTTT
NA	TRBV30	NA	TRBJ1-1	CAWTITGYTEAFF	TGTGCCTGGACAATAACAGGGTACACTGAAGCTTTCTTT
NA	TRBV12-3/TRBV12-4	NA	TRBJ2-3	CASSPSDTQYF	TGTGCCAGCAGTCCATCAGATACGCAGTATTTT
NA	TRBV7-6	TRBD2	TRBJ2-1	CASSLVPSLAGGADEQFF	TGTGCCAGCAGCTTAGTGCCCTCTCTAGCGGGGGGGGCCGATGAGCAGTTCTTC
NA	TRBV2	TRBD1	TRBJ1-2	CASSEATWTTGEIYGYTF	TGTGCCAGCAGTGAAGCGACCTGGACGACAGGGGAAATCTATGGCTACACCTTC
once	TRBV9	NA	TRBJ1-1	CASSEITGSSEAFF	TGTGCCAGCAGCGAGATAACAGGGTCCTCTGAAGCTTTCTTT
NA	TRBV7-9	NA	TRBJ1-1	CASSLAYKPEAFF	TGTGCCAGCAGCTTAGCGTATAAACCTGAAGCTTTCTTT
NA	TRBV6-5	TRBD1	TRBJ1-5	CASRRQGMDQPQHF	TGTGCCAGCAGGAGACAGGGGATGGATCAGCCCCAGCATTTT
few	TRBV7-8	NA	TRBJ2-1	CATTPGTTYNEQFF	TGTGCCACCACCCCCGGGACGACCTACAATGAGCAGTTCTTC
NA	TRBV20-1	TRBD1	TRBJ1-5	CSAEGTGVGNQPQHF	TGCAGTGCTGAAGGGACAGGGGTAGGGAATCAGCCCCAGCATTTT
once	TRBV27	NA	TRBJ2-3	CASSLGQRDTQYF	TGTGCCAGCAGTCTCGGGCAAAGGGATACGCAGTATTTT
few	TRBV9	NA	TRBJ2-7	CASSVAGQTSNEQYF	TGTGCCAGCAGCGTAGCAGGACAGACCTCTAATGAGCAGTACTTC
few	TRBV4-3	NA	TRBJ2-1	CASSQDEGPTSYNEQFF	TGCGCCAGCAGCCAAGACGAGGGGCCTACCTCCTACAATGAGCAGTTCTTC
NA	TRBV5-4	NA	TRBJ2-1	CASSLGVAADNEQFF	TGTGCCAGCAGCTTGGGGGTAGCGGCGGACAATGAGCAGTTCTTC
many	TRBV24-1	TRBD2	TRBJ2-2	CATSVDVRETELFF	TGTGCCACCAGTGTCGACGTGCGGGAGACGGAGCTGTTTTTT
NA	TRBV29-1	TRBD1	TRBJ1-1	CSAGQTGTGSPEAFF	TGCAGCGCTGGACAAACCGGGACAGGGTCCCCTGAAGCTTTCTTT
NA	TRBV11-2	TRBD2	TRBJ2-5	CASSLNIGGVEFAETQYF	TGTGCCAGCAGCTTAAATATTGGGGGGGTGGAGTTCGCGGAGACCCAGTACTTC
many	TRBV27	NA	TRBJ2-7	CASSLTRSSYEQYF	TGTGCCAGCAGCCTTACACGGAGCTCCTACGAGCAGTACTTC
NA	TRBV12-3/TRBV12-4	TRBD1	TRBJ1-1	CASSRDSPRGAFF	TGTGCCAGCAGTCGGGACAGCCCGAGGGGAGCTTTCTTT
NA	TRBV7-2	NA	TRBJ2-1	CAGSYGQNSYNEQFF	TGTGCCGGCAGCTATGGACAGAATTCCTACAATGAGCAGTTCTTC
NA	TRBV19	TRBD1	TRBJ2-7	CASSIGTGEYEQYF	TGTGCCAGTAGTATCGGGACAGGGGAATACGAGCAGTACTTC
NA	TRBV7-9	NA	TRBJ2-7	CASSPDGRDEQYF	TGTGCCAGCAGCCCAGATGGGAGAGACGAGCAGTACTTC
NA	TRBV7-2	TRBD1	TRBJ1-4	CASSYDRVAGGEKLFF	TGTGCCAGCAGCTATGATAGGGTGGCAGGGGGGGAAAAACTGTTTTTT
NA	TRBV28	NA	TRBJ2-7	CATRKTESRLTYEQYF	TGTGCCACTCGAAAAACGGAGAGCAGGTTAACCTACGAGCAGTACTTC
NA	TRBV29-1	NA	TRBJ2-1	CSVFTGLYNEQFF	TGCAGCGTTTTTACAGGGCTTTACAATGAGCAGTTCTTC
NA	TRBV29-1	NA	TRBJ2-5	CSVDPLQETQYF	TGCAGCGTTGATCCCCTCCAAGAGACCCAGTACTTC
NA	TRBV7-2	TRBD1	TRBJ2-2	CASRGGRKLFF	TGTGCCAGCAGAGGGGGCAGGAAGCTGTTTTTT